These 2 T cell receptor beta chains were sequenced from one sample in a study of shared clonotypes between healthy human individuals. The assay was immunoSEQ multiplex PCR, and TCRdb's table has in-frame clones only and misses some. The sample records approximately 500,000 clones, 70% to 80% being singletons. The specimen sequenced was PBMCs. Every receptor here comes from a woman aged 40 to 50 in good health. Some clones in this sample may be carry-over from other donors' samples.

The chain combines TRBV4-1 with TRBJ2-7, with D unclear. The germline CDR1 and CDR2 sequences are MGHRA and YSYEKL. This CDR3 region has 12 residues. The V end lost 5 bases, the J end lost 2 bases, and 7 bases lay between the germline ends. In nucleotides, the CDR3 is TGCGCCAGCAGCACTTCAACCTACGAGCAGTACTTC. Residues: CASSTSTYEQYF.

The DNA of the CDR3 is TGTGCCAGCAGCTTAATGTCCTACGAGCAGTACTTC. Translated: CASSLMSYEQYF. The genes are TRBV7-2 and TRBJ2-7; unclear D gene. This CDR3 has 12 residues. The germline V gene encodes CDR1 SGHTA and CDR2 FQGNSA. Trimming cost V 2 bases and J 1 base, with 3 bases left between them.